These T cell receptor beta chains were read from a single sample in a study of T cell repertoires in cytomegalovirus infection. What these receptors recognize is not known. TCRdb passed the reads through MiXCR, listing each CDR3 protein once. The sample yields approximately 590,000 distinct CDR3 sequences, almost 40% seen once. Sequenced material: cultured PBMCs, taken from culture after CMV antigen stimulation. The receptors here all came from a human donor in good health (CMV status not recorded). Some clones in this sample may be carry-over from other donors' samples. Both conserved end residues are part of each CDR3. Fields, in order: J gene, V gene, CDR3 protein.

J: TRBJ2-5; V: TRBV4-1; CDR3: CASSQVGVEETQYF
J: TRBJ2-3; V: TRBV6-5; CDR3: CASRSAQTDTQYF
J: TRBJ2-7; V: TRBV7-6; CDR3: CASSSQANYEQYF
J: TRBJ2-1; V: TRBV14; CDR3: CASSQEYGLNYNEQFF
J: TRBJ2-5; V: TRBV7-6; CDR3: CASSAGQYQETQYF
J: TRBJ2-7; V: TRBV10-2; CDR3: CASSESVAYEQYF
J: TRBJ1-1; V: TRBV5-4; CDR3: CASSLDAGTNTEAFF
J: TRBJ2-1; V: TRBV6-6; CDR3: CASSTQGLLQFF
J: TRBJ1-2; V: TRBV7-2; CDR3: CASSSTGAHGYTF
J: TRBJ2-1; V: TRBV7-2; CDR3: CASSPRGISGRAVYNEQFF
J: TRBJ2-1; V: TRBV5-1; CDR3: CASSLPGPRRSEQFF
J: TRBJ2-3; V: TRBV6-2/TRBV6-3; CDR3: CASSYSPSGMSSDTQYF
J: TRBJ2-3; V: TRBV11-2; CDR3: CASKIPFSEPEYF
J: TRBJ1-6; V: TRBV28; CDR3: CASSPLRSPLHF
J: TRBJ1-5; V: TRBV6-1; CDR3: CASSEFKGPRVNSNQPQHF
J: TRBJ2-3; V: TRBV6-2/TRBV6-3; CDR3: CASSYKYTDTQYF
J: TRBJ2-3; V: TRBV12-3/TRBV12-4; CDR3: CASSFSRSGWGTDTQYF
J: TRBJ2-4; V: TRBV7-4; CDR3: CASSSWKGKNIQYF
J: TRBJ2-1; V: TRBV5-1; CDR3: CASSSGWGGANSGKNEQFF
J: TRBJ1-4; V: TRBV6-1; CDR3: CASTGALEKLFF
J: TRBJ2-1; V: TRBV6-5; CDR3: CASSYSSPGGEQFF
J: TRBJ2-5; V: TRBV7-2; CDR3: CASSLIQGDDRARETQYF
J: TRBJ1-4; V: TRBV7-2; CDR3: CASSLAGFEEKLFF
J: TRBJ1-2; V: TRBV7-2; CDR3: CASSNTGGPNPAGYTF
J: TRBJ2-7; V: TRBV11-3; CDR3: CASRWGSGEAYEQYF
J: TRBJ2-5; V: TRBV27; CDR3: CASARGSSGTQYF
J: TRBJ2-7; V: TRBV4-3; CDR3: CASSQQTGAYEQYF
J: TRBJ1-6; V: TRBV7-6; CDR3: CASSLRAAYNSPLHF
J: TRBJ2-5; V: TRBV18; CDR3: CASSPQSGTRETQYF
J: TRBJ2-4; V: TRBV7-9; CDR3: CASTSGGGFGIQYF
J: TRBJ2-7; V: TRBV7-2; CDR3: CASTPRGIEVREQYF
J: TRBJ1-2; V: TRBV7-6; CDR3: CASSLMQGTYGYTF
J: TRBJ2-1; V: TRBV28; CDR3: CASSLWTIRSYNEQFF
J: TRBJ2-4; V: TRBV7-2; CDR3: CASSRQGRDIQYF
J: TRBJ2-7; V: TRBV10-3; CDR3: CAIKGSHEQYF
J: TRBJ1-2; V: TRBV20-1; CDR3: CTSLGGADYGYTF
J: TRBJ2-1; V: TRBV7-2; CDR3: CASSLGGGALAGDVF
J: TRBJ2-7; V: TRBV20-1; CDR3: CSAGSGTSIYEQYF
J: TRBJ1-4; V: TRBV19; CDR3: CASSMDLRAALFF
J: TRBJ2-5; V: TRBV6-1; CDR3: CASSEAREGGTGRGETQYF
J: TRBJ2-4; V: TRBV19; CDR3: CASSMTGLQRNIQYF
J: TRBJ2-2; V: TRBV11-2; CDR3: CASSLSGGAFGGELFF
J: TRBJ1-1; V: TRBV7-6; CDR3: CASSLESSGRAFF